This passage covers 18 T cell receptor beta chains from one sample sequenced in a study of blood T cell repertoires in COVID-19. Clones were read by immunoSEQ multiplex PCR, and TCRdb kept only the in-frame ones, dropping some. The sample has approximately 240,000 clones, roughly 81% seen once; the top ten hold roughly 2.6%. Sequenced input: peripheral blood. The receptors were gathered from a man aged 45-65 years who had recovered from COVID-19.

V usage is TRBV27 and J usage is TRBJ1-5, with D unclear. Trimming removed 3 bases from V and 5 bases from J, with 8 bases in between. CDR1 MNHEY and CDR2 SMNVEV come from the germline V gene (reference sequence). This CDR3 region has 13 residues. CDR3 sequence reads: CASSFEGYQPQHF. The CDR3 region has the DNA TGTGCCAGCAGTTTTGAGGGTTATCAGCCCCAGCATTTT.

The chain carries TRBV30 and TRBJ1-4; possibly TRBD1 for D (5 bases). The CDR3 has 14 amino acids. V lost 2 bases and J lost 8, with 15 bases in between. Germline-derived CDR1 and CDR2 are GTSNPN and SVGIG (reference sequence). DNA of the CDR3: TGTGCCTGGAGTCCACACGGGGGGGTAGAAAAACTGTTTTTT. Amino acids: CAWSPHGGVEKLFF.

The chain carries TRBV2 and TRBJ1-1; D gene unclear. Per the germline V gene, CDR1 is SNHLY and CDR2 is FYNNEI. The ends were cut back, 0 bases at V and 7 bases at J, with 15 bases in the middle. This CDR3 contains 15 residues. In DNA, the CDR3 is TGTGCCAGCAGTGAAGCGAATAGTCGCGGTAGTGAAGCTTTCTTT. This translates into CASSEANSRGSEAFF.

The V call is TRBV28, the J call TRBJ2-1; 9 positions match TRBD2. From germline, CDR1 is MDHEN and CDR2 SYDVKM. The trim removed 2 bases at V and 8 bases at J, leaving 7 bases unmatched. The CDR3 is 15 residues long. CDR3 residues: CASSLTASGTDEQFF. The CDR3 nucleotides are TGTGCCAGCAGTTTAACGGCTAGCGGGACGGATGAGCAGTTCTTC.

The genes are TRBV18 and TRBJ2-7, with TRBD1 matching 8 bases. The CDR3 covers 16 residues. V lost 3 bases to trimming and J lost 5 bases; unmatched junction nucleotides: 12. Germline lookup yields CDR1 KGHSH and CDR2 LQKENI. The CDR3 spells CASSPPVRDRIDEQYF. As DNA, the CDR3 is TGTGCCAGCTCACCCCCGGTCCGGGACAGGATCGACGAGCAGTACTTC.

V and J are TRBV27 and TRBJ1-1; 9 bases fit TRBD1. CDR1 MNHEY and CDR2 SMNVEV come from the germline V gene (reference sequence). CDR3 size: 15 residues. After removal of 5 bases from V and 3 bases from J, the junction contained 7 bases not matched to a gene. This CDR3 reads CASSGTGKGDTEAFF. CDR3 DNA sequence: TGTGCCAGCAGTGGGACAGGGAAAGGTGACACTGAAGCTTTCTTT.

The V and J genes are TRBV6-5 and TRBJ1-2, with a possible D match to TRBD1 (5 bases). Looked up from germline, CDR1 is MNHEY and CDR2 is SVGAGI. The CDR3 consists of 15 residues. Trimming pared 0 bases from V and 3 bases from J, leaving 11 bases between. In nucleotides, the CDR3 is TGTGCCAGCAGTTACTCGCAGGGCTCTGACTATGGCTACACCTTC. As protein: CASSYSQGSDYGYTF.

The CDR3 DNA is TGTGCCAGCAGCCGGAGCGGGGGGAGGGATACGCAGTATTTT. Translation gives CASSRSGGRDTQYF. The chain carries TRBV3-1 (or the pseudogene TRBV3-2) and TRBJ2-3, with 9 bases aligning to TRBD2. Germline trimming cut 4 bases from V and 6 bases from J; bases unmatched to any gene: 5. The germline V gene has CDR1 LGHDT and CDR2 YNNKEL (reference sequence). The CDR3 loop spans 14 amino acids.

The chain uses TRBV19 and TRBJ1-2, with D uncertain. Germline V gives CDR1 LNHDA, CDR2 SQIVND (reference sequence). Trimming removed 4 bases from V and 1 base from J, with 10 bases in between. The CDR3 has 14 amino acids. The CDR3 nucleotides read TGTGCCAGTAGTACCCAGCGGAGTAACTATGGCTACACCTTC. As protein: CASSTQRSNYGYTF.

J is TRBJ1-5 and V is TRBV7-2; 10 nucleotides match TRBD1. The germline CDR1 and CDR2 sequences are SGHTA and FQGNSA. This CDR3 is 16 amino acids long. V trimming: 5 bases; J trimming: 5 bases; junction bases outside the gene matches: 9. The CDR3 nucleotides read TGTGCCAGCAGCATGAACACGGGGACAGGGGATCAGCCCCAGCATTTT. Translation: CASSMNTGTGDQPQHF.

The chain employs TRBV2 and TRBJ2-3; D ambiguous. Germline-derived CDR1 and CDR2 are SNHLY and FYNNEI. CDR3 size: 13 residues. V was shortened by 6 bases and J by 10 bases, with 17 bases between the two germline ends. CDR3 amino acids: CASSTYYTNAQYF. The CDR3 nucleotides are TGTGCCAGCAGCACTTACTACACTAACGCGCAGTATTTT. Filled out from reference TRBV2 and TRBJ2-3, the complete variable domain reads EPEVTQTPSHQVTQMGQEVILRCVPISNHLYFYWYRQILGQKVEFLVSFYNNEISEKSEIFDDQFSVERPDGSNFTLKIRSTKLEDSAMYFCASSTYYTNAQYFGPGTRLTVL.

The chain uses TRBV27 and TRBJ1-5; maybe TRBD1 (6 bases). The length of the CDR3 is 16 residues. V was clipped by 5 bases and J by 3 bases, with 17 bases between them. Germline values: CDR1 MNHEY, CDR2 SMNVEV (reference sequence). For the CDR3, the DNA is TGTGCCAGCAGTCCTTGGGCAGGGGATCACAATCAGCCCCAGCATTTT. Translating it yields CASSPWAGDHNQPQHF.

This clone has just a few counts. J is TRBJ2-3 and V is TRBV9, with TRBD2 matching 8 bases. The V and J ends lost 0 bases and 0 bases, in that order; junction bases with no gene match: 6. There are 17 residues in the CDR3. Germline CDR1 reads SGDLS; CDR2 reads YYNGEE. DNA of the CDR3: TGTGCCAGCAGCGTAGGCCTAGCGGGTACTAGCACAGATACGCAGTATTTT. Translated, it gives CASSVGLAGTSTDTQYF.

The CDR3 DNA reads TGTGCCAGCAGTTTAGGGGGGGCGGGCCAAGAGACCCAGTACTTC. Translation: CASSLGGAGQETQYF. The chain carries TRBV28 and TRBJ2-5; possibly TRBD2 for D (7 bases). The germline V gene has CDR1 MDHEN and CDR2 SYDVKM. The CDR3 contains 15 residues. V shed 2 bases and J shed 1 base, with 11 bases lying between them.

This clone was seen a few times. The chain recombines TRBV30 with TRBJ2-1; 9 bases line up with TRBD2. Germline assignment: CDR1 GTSNPN and CDR2 SVGIG (reference sequence). This CDR3 region has 14 residues. The chain's CDR3 is CAGLAGSFYNEQFF. The CDR3 DNA reads as TGTGCTGGGCTAGCGGGGTCTTTCTACAATGAGCAGTTCTTC.

The chain combines TRBV6-6 with TRBJ2-7, with D possibly TRBD2 on 5 matching bases. This CDR3 has 13 residues. Germline loops: CDR1 MNHNY, CDR2 SVGAGI (reference sequence). Trimming removed 5 bases from V and 3 bases from J, with 11 bases in between. DNA for the CDR3: TGTGCCAGCAGTCCTAGCCCCGGCTACGAGCAGTACTTC. Translation gives CASSPSPGYEQYF.

V and J are TRBV5-8 and TRBJ1-5, with D perhaps matching TRBD1 (6 bases). The germline V and J ends were trimmed by 1 base and 3 bases, with 14 bases remaining between them. This CDR3 comprises 16 residues. Germline lookup yields CDR1 SGHTS and CDR2 YDEGEE. CDR3 nucleotides: TGTGCCAGCAGCTTGATCCCCCAGGGGAACAATCAGCCCCAGCATTTT. The encoded protein is CASSLIPQGNNQPQHF. Full variable domain (rest looked up from reference TRBV5-8 and TRBJ1-5): EAGVTQSPTHLIKTRGQQATLRCSPISGHTSVYWYQQALGLGLQFLLWYDEGEERNRGNFPPRFSGRQFPNYSSELNVNALELEDSALYLCASSLIPQGNNQPQHFGDGTRLSIL.

The V gene is TRBV7-9, the J gene TRBJ2-7; D is ambiguous. The germline V and J ends were trimmed by 1 base and 6 bases, with 7 bases remaining between them. Germline values: CDR1 SEHNR, CDR2 FQNEAQ (reference sequence). The CDR3 runs 12 residues. CDR3 residues: CASSLGSGEQYF. The CDR3 region has the DNA TGTGCCAGCAGCTTAGGGTCAGGCGAGCAGTACTTC.